This T cell receptor (beta chain) was observed in a study of blood T cell repertoires in COVID-19. With 3 bases removed from V and 4 bases from J, the gap between germline ends came to 6 bases. CDR3 length: 12 residues. In the source study's methods: Reference gene primer amplification in the assay estimated nucleated cell counts. Using immunoSEQ multiplex PCR, the repertoire was profiled, and TCRdb retains in-frame clones only, with some absent. V and J calls and clone size come straight from that table; D and trimming were deduced from the DNA. The table shows a few hundred thousand clones, with 85% occurring only once. Researchers sorted participants into cohorts using their self-reported clinical history.

The sample consisted of PBMCs or T cells enriched from blood (not recorded which). The receptor comes from a woman in her fifties or sixties who had recovered from COVID-19. The chain couples TRBV12-3 or TRBV12-4 to TRBJ1-1; D not resolved. CDR3 residues: CASSFRSTEAFF. CDR3 sequence (DNA): TGTGCCAGCAGTTTTAGGAGCACTGAAGCTTTCTTT.